This T cell receptor (beta chain) stems from a study of beta chain features in type 1 diabetes. Overall study: The examined sorted cells totaled around 100 million across samples.

A note on this clone: Its antigen is not known.

Study findings and constraints: The VDJ junctions of type 1 diabetes patients carried fewer insertions and more deletions. Relative to healthy donors, patients appeared to have naive, central memory and Treg TCRB repertoires that were more similar. TCRB CDR3s from Type 1 diabetes patients were moderately but significantly shorter in all four CD4+ subsets.

Of the isolated RNA, all was reverse transcribed, and so the sequenced material was expressed TCRB transcripts. Sequenced by immunoSEQ multiplex PCR; TCRdb stores in-frame clones only, minus some. Of about 370,000 clones in the sample, about 10% were seen once. Germline V gene sequence: CDR1 SGHRS, CDR2 YFSETQ. V lost 2 bases and J 8 bases, leaving 14 bases between the germline ends. The CDR3 is 14 residues long. This chain links TRBV5-1 with TRBJ2-1; D gene uncertain. This TCR was sampled from a man aged 25 to 40 with type 1 diabetes. The sample comprised central memory CD4+ T cells from blood. CDR3 region: CASSLGSSSYEQFF. CDR3 bases: TGCGCCAGCAGCTTAGGTTCTTCATCATATGAGCAGTTCTTC.